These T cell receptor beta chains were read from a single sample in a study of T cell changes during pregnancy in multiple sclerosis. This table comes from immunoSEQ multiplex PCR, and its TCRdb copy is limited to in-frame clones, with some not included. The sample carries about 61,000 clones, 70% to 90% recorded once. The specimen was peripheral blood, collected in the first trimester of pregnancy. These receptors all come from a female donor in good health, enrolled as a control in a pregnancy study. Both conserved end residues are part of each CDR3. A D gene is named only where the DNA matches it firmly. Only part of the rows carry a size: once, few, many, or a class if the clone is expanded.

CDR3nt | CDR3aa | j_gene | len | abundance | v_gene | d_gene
TGTGCCAGCAGCTTCCCAGGACAGGGGCCTAACTATGGCTACACCTTC | CASSFPGQGPNYGYTF | TRBJ1-2 | 16 | - | TRBV5-6 | TRBD1
TGCGCCAGCAGCCAAGATCGGTCTGATGGCTACACCTTC | CASSQDRSDGYTF | TRBJ1-2 | 13 | - | TRBV4-3 | -
TGTGCCTGGAGGACTACAGGGGGCGGTGAAAAACTGTTTTTT | CAWRTTGGGEKLFF | TRBJ1-4 | 14 | - | TRBV30 | TRBD1
TGTGCCAGCAGCCAAGGACTCTCCTACGAGCAGTACTTC | CASSQGLSYEQYF | TRBJ2-7 | 13 | - | TRBV4-2 | -
TGCAGCGTGGGGACACCCGCGAGTGAGCAGTACTTC | CSVGTPASEQYF | TRBJ2-7 | 12 | - | TRBV29-1 | -
TGTGCCAGCAGCTTCCCCCGCGGACAGGGCTGGACTGAAGCTTTCTTT | CASSFPRGQGWTEAFF | TRBJ1-1 | 16 | - | TRBV7-9 | TRBD1
TGTGCCATCAGTGACGCGACACGGGGTCAGCCCCAGCATTTT | CAISDATRGQPQHF | TRBJ1-5 | 14 | - | TRBV10-3 | -
TGTGCCAGCAGCTTAGTATGGGCAGGGGGCGGTTCTAGCACAGATACGCAGTATTTT | CASSLVWAGGGSSTDTQYF | TRBJ2-3 | 19 | - | TRBV7-8 | TRBD1
TGTGCCATCAGTGTGGGATATACAGGGTCGGCTAATGAAAAACTGTTTTTT | CAISVGYTGSANEKLFF | TRBJ1-4 | 17 | - | TRBV10-3 | -
TGTGCCAGCAGCTTGGCAGGGGGGAACACTGAAGCTTTCTTT | CASSLAGGNTEAFF | TRBJ1-1 | 14 | - | TRBV5-8 | TRBD1
TGTGCCAGCAGCTTAGCAGGGGCCGGCTTTAACTATGGCTACACCTTC | CASSLAGAGFNYGYTF | TRBJ1-2 | 16 | - | TRBV7-8 | -
TGTGCCACCAGCAGAAGGTCCCCTACAGGGTCCTATGGCTACACCTTC | CATSRRSPTGSYGYTF | TRBJ1-2 | 16 | - | TRBV15 | -
TGCGCCAGCAGCTTCCGGGGGACAGTCTTCGGTGGTGAAGCTTTCTTT | CASSFRGTVFGGEAFF | TRBJ1-1 | 16 | once | TRBV5-1 | TRBD1
TGTGCCAGCAGCGTCGGATCCGGGGTGGGCTACGAGCAGTACTTC | CASSVGSGVGYEQYF | TRBJ2-7 | 15 | many | TRBV9 | -
TGTGCCAGCTCACCAGAGGGGGTGAACACTGAAGCTTTCTTT | CASSPEGVNTEAFF | TRBJ1-1 | 14 | - | TRBV18 | -
TGTGCCAGCACCAATGGGTGGGGCGAGAACACTGAAGCTTTTTTT | CASTNGWGENTEAFF | TRBJ1-1 | 15 | - | TRBV7-9 | -
TGTGCCAGCAGTTACAAGGGGGGGCAGTACAATGAGCAGTTCTTC | CASSYKGGQYNEQFF | TRBJ2-1 | 15 | - | TRBV6-5 | -
TGTGCCAGCAGCTCCCAAGGGGGCGCCTATGGCTACACCTTC | CASSSQGGAYGYTF | TRBJ1-2 | 14 | - | TRBV7-3 | TRBD1
TGTGCCAGCAGCCCCAAGCCGGGTGGTGAGCAGTACTTC | CASSPKPGGEQYF | TRBJ2-7 | 13 | - | TRBV7-6 | -
TGTGCCAGCAGCTTGGCCAGGCAGCAAGAGACCCAGTACTTC | CASSLARQQETQYF | TRBJ2-5 | 14 | - | TRBV5-6 | -
TGCGCCAGCAGCCAAGTCGGACTGACGATAGAGACCCAGTACTTC | CASSQVGLTIETQYF | TRBJ2-5 | 15 | - | TRBV4-1 | -
TGCGCCAGCAGCCAAGGTACGACCGGAGGCTACGAGCAGTACTTC | CASSQGTTGGYEQYF | TRBJ2-7 | 15 | - | TRBV4-3 | -
TGTGCCAGCAGCTCGCAGGGCCTTCGAGAAACAGATACGCAGTATTTT | CASSSQGLRETDTQYF | TRBJ2-3 | 16 | - | TRBV11-2 | -
TGTGCCAGCAGTTACTCGCGGGGGGTACCCTACGAGCAGTACTTC | CASSYSRGVPYEQYF | TRBJ2-7 | 15 | - | TRBV6-5 | TRBD2
TGTGCCAGCAGCGTAGAGGGGGACACAACGACAGATACGCAGTATTTT | CASSVEGDTTTDTQYF | TRBJ2-3 | 16 | - | TRBV9 | -
TGTGCCAGCAGTTACGCAGGGAGGAACACCATATATTTT | CASSYAGRNTIYF | TRBJ1-3 | 13 | - | TRBV6-5 | -
TGTGCCAGCAGCCCACCGGGTTCTAACACCGGGGAGCTGTTTTTT | CASSPPGSNTGELFF | TRBJ2-2 | 15 | - | TRBV6-5 | -
TGTGCCAGCAGCTTAAGTCCTGAGGGGGCAGAGCAGTACTTC | CASSLSPEGAEQYF | TRBJ2-7 | 14 | - | TRBV11-3 | TRBD1